This T cell receptor (beta chain) was sequenced in a study of OX40 agonist ivuxolimab in advanced cancers. A note on the overall study: Ivuxolimab was an agonistic, fully human IgG2 monoclonal antibody directed against OX40 (CD134), a costimulatory receptor. Intravenous ivuxolimab was administered to patients every 2 weeks at six dose levels: 0.01, 0.1, 0.3, 1.5, 3 and 10 mg/kg. Of the approximately 50 dose-escalation patients, hepatocellular carcinoma was present in around 19, melanoma in some 15, renal cell carcinoma in 9 and head and neck cancer in 9. A male proportion of almost 85% and a mean age of approximately 62 years, ranging from about 20 to 79, were recorded for the dose-escalation cohort. Prior anti-PD-1, anti-PD-L1 or anti-CTLA-4 therapy was permitted, and checkpoint inhibitors had been received by roughly 40% of dose-escalation patients. Partial responses occurred in three dose-escalation patients, of whom one had hepatocellular carcinoma and two had cutaneous melanoma. The purpose of peripheral TCRbeta sequencing was to test whether ivuxolimab changed TCR sequence diversity and led to clonal T-cell expansion. The paper describes the monotherapy dose-escalation part (N of about 52 patients) of the phase I trial of ivuxolimab. Points the paper makes about the study in general: Low levels of normalized T-cell clonal expansion were also shown by some nonresponding patients. Antigen specificity was not determined for the clonally expanded peripheral T cells. Clonal expansion of both CD4+ and CD8+ blood T cells was observed from baseline to week 6 at doses 0.1 to 3.0 mg/kg. In the 0.1-3.0 mg/kg groups, partial responders had among the lowest normalized peripheral clonal expansion, particularly in CD8+ T cells. After ivuxolimab, expanded clones were on average more numerous among CD8+ T cells than among CD4+ T cells.

Patients with a history of autoimmune disease or receiving systemic immunosuppression were excluded from the trial. In every dose cohort, peripheral blood was drawn for TCR sequencing at baseline, cycle 4 day 1, and cycle 7 day 1. Samples came from an open-label, multicenter, first-in-human phase I dose-escalation trial of ivuxolimab. Adults with locally advanced or metastatic melanoma, renal cell carcinoma, hepatocellular carcinoma or head and neck squamous cell carcinoma were enrolled in the trial. Before TCR sequencing, CD4+ and CD8+ T cells were separately sorted from peripheral blood. For sequencing of the TCRbeta CDR3 region, genomic DNA was extracted from the sorted cells. The immunoSEQ Assay was used to sequence the TCRbeta CDR3 regions. This is the immuneACCESS table as TCRdb keeps it, with only in-frame sequences that have V and J called. A part of the clones is gone; compared with another copy, unresolved V genes explain less than half, and the rest is unexplained. This sample lists 90,000 to 150,000 clones; 80% to 90% were detected once. Of the sample, approximately 0.51% is held by the ten largest clones.

Concerning this clone: Its cognate antigen has yet to be identified. The sample holds no much larger clone one base away, and base qualities are not on file.

The origin of this receptor is an adult with an advanced solid tumor such as melanoma, head and neck, liver or kidney cancer. Sequenced here: CD4+ or CD8+ T cells sorted from blood, sampled in a trial of the OX40 agonist ivuxolimab.

The sequence in DNA is TGTGCCACGAAGACAGTCACCCACACTGAAGCTTTCTTT. This gives the protein CATKTVTHTEAFF. The rearrangement joined TRBV28 to TRBJ1-1; TRBD1 is possibly the D segment (5 matching bases). The CDR3 goes from the cysteine to the phenylalanine over 13 residues. Just CDR3 DNA is preserved here, 39 bases in frame from base 1. V was cut back by 10 bases and J by 3 bases, leaving a gap of 15 bases between them. For CDR1 and CDR2, the germline V gene lists MDHEN and SYDVKM.